The clone carrying this TCR beta chain was recorded only once. The antigen is not known. Sequenced by immunoSEQ multiplex PCR; TCRdb stores in-frame clones only, minus some. The data contain fewer than 200,000 clones, 86% of them singletons. The sample originates from a study of cytomegalovirus exposure and HLA in healthy donors. Study findings and constraints: Rare TCR sequences predominated, though certain public TCRs were found in many donors. Testing in vitro showed a few CMV-associated chains specific for CMV antigens. According to a subsequent analysis, TCR clusters from the first cohort were inclined to appear together in the roughly 130 validation repertoires.

The donors were part of the validation cohort, which consisted of under 150 subjects and was separate from the first cohort of about 650 subjects. The specimen was PBMCs. The clonotype comes from a woman younger than 45 in good health and CMV-seronegative.

The CDR3 loop reads CASSSLTANTEAFF. The CDR3 nucleotides read TGTGCCAGCAGCTCACTGACAGCGAACACTGAAGCTTTCTTT. The chain carries TRBV7-8 and TRBJ1-1; a possible D gene is TRBD1 (5 bases). The CDR3 consists of 14 residues. Trimming left V 4 bases short and J 1 base short, with 10 bases between. The germline gives CDR1 SGHVS, CDR2 FQNEAQ. The complete variable domain, with remaining parts taken from reference TRBV7-8 and TRBJ1-1, reads GAGVSQSPRYKVAKRGQDVALRCDPISGHVSLFWYQQALGQGPEFLTYFQNEAQLDKSGLPSDRFFAERPEGSVSTLKIQRTQQEDSAVYLCASSSLTANTEAFFGQGTRLTVV.